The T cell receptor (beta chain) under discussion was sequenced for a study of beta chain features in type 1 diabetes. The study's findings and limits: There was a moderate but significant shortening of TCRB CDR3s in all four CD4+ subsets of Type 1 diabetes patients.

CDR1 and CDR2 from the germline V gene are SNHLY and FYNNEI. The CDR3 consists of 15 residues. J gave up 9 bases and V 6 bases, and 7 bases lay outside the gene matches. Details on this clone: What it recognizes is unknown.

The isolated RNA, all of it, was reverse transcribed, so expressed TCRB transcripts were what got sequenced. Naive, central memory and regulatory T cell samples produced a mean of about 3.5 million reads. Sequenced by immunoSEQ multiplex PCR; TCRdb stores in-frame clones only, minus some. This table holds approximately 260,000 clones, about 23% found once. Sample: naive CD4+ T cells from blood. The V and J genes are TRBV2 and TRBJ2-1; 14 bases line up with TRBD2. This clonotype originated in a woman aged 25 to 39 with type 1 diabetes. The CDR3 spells CASRSGLAGVSEQFF. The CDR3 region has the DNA TGTGCCAGCAGGTCGGGACTAGCGGGAGTAAGTGAGCAGTTCTTC. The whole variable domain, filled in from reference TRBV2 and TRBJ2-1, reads EPEVTQTPSHQVTQMGQEVILRCVPISNHLYFYWYRQILGQKVEFLVSFYNNEISEKSEIFDDQFSVERPDGSNFTLKIRSTKLEDSAMYFCASRSGLAGVSEQFFGPGTRLTVL.